This section outlines one T cell receptor (beta chain) sequence together with its context. The antigen is undetermined. From germline, CDR1 is KGHDR and CDR2 SFDVKD. The CDR3 spans 13 residues. The sample is drawn from a study of human CD8 memory T cell subsets. General study results and limits: By Chao1 estimates, precursor exhausted T cells appeared less diverse than stem-like memory T cells.

Duplicate vials holding around 160,000 sorted CD8+ T cells per subset yielded the RNA. UMI-labeled 5' RACE was used, and it produced the TCR beta libraries. TCRdb reanalyzed the 5' RACE reads and collapses them to one entry per CDR3 protein, without DNA. This repertoire includes 4,500 to 5,500 distinct CDR3 sequences. The sequence came from a human donor in good health. V gene TRBV24-1 combines with J gene TRBJ2-5; with no DNA, the TCRdb D assignment of TRBD1 cannot be verified. The material sequenced was CD8+ T cells from PBMCs. The CDR3 here is CATSTDTKETQYF.